The clone carrying this T cell receptor (beta chain) was observed a handful of times. The target antigen is unknown. Unsorted whole blood yielded the blood RNA, and germline DNA was also extracted. The data originate from a study of tumor-infiltrating lymphocytes in primary liver carcinoma. Study details: Tumors were stage T1-T3 N0M0, roughly 4 to 11 cm across. Study conclusions and caveats: Tumor-adjacent and tumor-blood pairs shared less of their repertoires than tumor region pairs shared.

Germline CDR1 SGHNT, CDR2 YYREEE (reference sequence). Trimming removed 4 bases at V and 7 bases at J, with 12 bases between. This CDR3 spans 14 amino acids. Production of TCR beta cDNA used 500 ng total RNA together with a constant-region primer. ARM-PCR, slightly modified, supplied the TCR beta libraries through three nested multiplex PCR rounds. TRBV1-TRBV30 forward primers paired with a C-beta reverse primer were used in the first two PCR rounds, which ran 9 to 10 cycles each. One entry per CDR3 protein, called by TCRdb with MiXCR from the multiplex PCR reads. The sample carries 300,000 to 350,000 distinct CDR3 sequences, about 61% recorded once.

Sequences were obtained from peripheral blood. The J gene is TRBJ1-6, the V gene TRBV5-4; the D gene is possibly TRBD1 (6 bases). The TCR comes from a man aged 35-49 years with primary liver carcinoma and hepatitis B virus infection. CDR3 in DNA: TGTGCCAGCAGCCAGGACAGAGGAAATTCACCCCTCCACTTT. This encodes CASSQDRGNSPLHF.